Shown below are 17 T cell receptor beta chains from a single sample sequenced in a study of regulatory T cells in long-lasting Graves disease. Researchers made TCR beta libraries by using iRepertoire HTBI primers and running Arm-PCR on CDR3 regions. TCRdb reprocessed the multiplex PCR reads via MiXCR and lists one record per CDR3 protein. The sample holds roughly 610,000 distinct CDR3 sequences; around 16% are singletons and the top ten take around 12%. Time point indicated: newly diagnosed GD, antithyroid drugs for less than 3 months. The TCR library was made from RNA extracted from PBMCs. These data are also associated with another study on T cells in Graves' hyperthyroidism and ophthalmopathy.

The source was peripheral blood mononuclear cells (PBMCs), collected at new diagnosis, from a patient treated with antithyroid drugs. The receptors derive from a man between 18 and 29 years old with Graves disease.

This clonotype was seen ten or more times. The J gene is TRBJ1-1, the V gene TRBV10-3; a possible D gene is TRBD1 (6 bases). Trimming cost V 11 bases and J 1 base, with 23 bases left between them. Germline-derived CDR1 and CDR2 are ENHRY and SYGVKD. The CDR3 runs 16 residues. The chain's CDR3 is CASRTAQGGTNTEAFF. CDR3 coding DNA: TGTGCCTCACGGACAGCGCAAGGAGGAACGAACACTGAAGCTTTCTTT.

The rearrangement links TRBV20-1 to TRBJ2-2, with D possibly matching TRBD2 (7 bases). V gave up 0 bases and J gave up 3 bases, with 14 bases separating them. This CDR3 region has 16 residues. Germline V gene lookup returns CDR1 DFQATT and CDR2 SNEGSKA (reference sequence). This chain's CDR3 is CSARDARGGDTGELFF. The CDR3 DNA reads TGCAGTGCTAGAGATGCCCGCGGGGGCGACACCGGGGAGCTGTTTTTT.

V and J are TRBV7-9 and TRBJ1-4; D not resolved. The V and J ends lost 1 base and 5 bases respectively, with 11 bases between them. Germline CDR1 SEHNR, CDR2 FQNEAQ (reference sequence). The CDR3 is 15 amino acids. DNA for the CDR3: TGTGCCAGCAGCTTAGAATTGGCCGGGAATGAAAAACTGTTTTTT. Amino acid sequence: CASSLELAGNEKLFF.

This clonotype occurred a few times. V gene TRBV5-1 combines with J gene TRBJ2-2; D might be TRBD2 (5 bases). The CDR3 sequence is 15 residues long. V gave up 4 bases and J gave up 1 base, with 11 bases separating them. From germline, CDR1 is SGHRS and CDR2 YFSETQ. CDR3 sequence: CASSPDSWNTGELFF. Written as DNA, the CDR3 is TGCGCCAGCAGCCCGGACTCCTGGAACACCGGGGAGCTGTTTTTT. The full variable domain, completed using reference TRBV5-1 and TRBJ2-2, is KAGVTQTPRYLIKTRGQQVTLSCSPISGHRSVSWYQQTPGQGLQFLFEYFSETQRNKGNFPGRFSGRQFSNSRSEMNVSTLELGDSALYLCASSPDSWNTGELFFGEGSRLTVL.

Many counts were recorded for this clonotype. V and J are TRBV5-1 and TRBJ2-1, with TRBD2 matching over 14 bases. The CDR3 has 17 amino acids. Germline assignment: CDR1 SGHRS and CDR2 YFSETQ. Trimming took 4 bases from V and 4 from J; bases not matched to a gene: 7. CDR3 in DNA: TGCGCCAGCAGCCCGGGACTAGCGGGAGTTTCTTACAATGAGCAGTTCTTC. This sequence encodes CASSPGLAGVSYNEQFF. The whole variable domain, filled in from reference TRBV5-1 and TRBJ2-1, reads KAGVTQTPRYLIKTRGQQVTLSCSPISGHRSVSWYQQTPGQGLQFLFEYFSETQRNKGNFPGRFSGRQFSNSRSEMNVSTLELGDSALYLCASSPGLAGVSYNEQFFGPGTRLTVL.

The DNA for the CDR3 is TGTGCCAGCATGACGCGGGAGTCCTACAATGAGCAGTTCTTC. This codes for CASMTRESYNEQFF. This rearrangement joins TRBV6-2 or TRBV6-3 to TRBJ2-1; TRBD2 matches at 7 bases. Germline V gene sequence: CDR1 MNHEY, CDR2 SVGEGT. The CDR3 runs 14 residues. Trimming took 7 bases from V and 1 from J; bases not matched to a gene: 4.

The table lists this clonotype with many counts. The chain uses TRBV30 and TRBJ1-1, with D hard to call. Trimming removed 4 bases from V and 1 base from J, with 4 bases in between. CDR3 length: 11 amino acids. Germline lookup yields CDR1 GTSNPN and CDR2 SVGIG (reference sequence). CDR3 coding DNA: TGTGCCTGGAACAGGAACACTGAAGCTTTCTTT. Its protein is CAWNRNTEAFF.

This clonotype has just a few counts. The chain has TRBV7-9 and TRBJ2-7; D may be TRBD1 or TRBD2 (5 bases each). The germline CDR1 and CDR2 sequences are SEHNR and FQNEAQ (reference sequence). With 2 bases removed from V and 6 bases from J, the gap between germline ends came to 11 bases. The length of the CDR3 is 13 residues. CDR3 in amino acids: CASSLYSGSEQYF. The CDR3 DNA reads TGTGCCAGCAGCTTATACTCAGGGAGCGAGCAGTACTTC.

At least ten counts were recorded for this clonotype. CDR3 in DNA: TGTGCCAGCAGAGGCGGGACTGGTTACGAGCAGTACTTC. Protein: CASRGGTGYEQYF. The genes are TRBV28 and TRBJ2-7; possibly TRBD2 for D (6 bases). The CDR3 has 13 residues. The germline V gene has CDR1 MDHEN and CDR2 SYDVKM. Between the trimmed V and J ends, which lost 6 bases and 4 bases, there was a span of 13 bases.

This clonotype was picked up a small number of times. The gene calls are TRBV20-1 and TRBJ2-5; D possibly corresponds to TRBD2 (6 bases). Germline assignment: CDR1 DFQATT and CDR2 SNEGSKA (reference sequence). The CDR3 spans 16 residues. Trimming took 3 bases from V and 3 from J, leaving 20 bases between them. CDR3 nucleotide sequence: TGCAGTGCTAGTCCCAGCTCCCCGACTAGGAAAGAGACCCAGTACTTC. It codes for CSASPSSPTRKETQYF.

This clonotype was observed many times. The chain has TRBV28 and TRBJ1-1; perhaps TRBD1 as D (5 bases). The CDR3 runs to 17 residues. Trimming stripped 4 bases from V and 1 base from J, with 19 bases between. Germline lookup yields CDR1 MDHEN and CDR2 SYDVKM. CDR3: CASSSSIKGRTNTEAFF. DNA for the CDR3: TGTGCCAGCAGTTCCTCGATCAAGGGACGGACGAACACTGAAGCTTTCTTT.

V usage is TRBV7-9 and J usage is TRBJ2-7; no definite D call. The CDR3 runs 14 residues. Trimming took off 1 base at V and 2 bases at J, with 9 bases between the two ends. CDR1 and CDR2 from the germline V gene are SEHNR and FQNEAQ (reference sequence). This chain's CDR3 is CASSLGLTPYEQYF. CDR3 DNA sequence: TGTGCCAGCAGCTTAGGTTTGACACCCTACGAGCAGTACTTC.

As regards this clonotype: One end of the junction varies from germline; a read error may be responsible. This sequence joins TRBV3-1 and TRBJ2-7; the D gene is possibly TRBD1 (6 bases). The CDR3 totals 16 residues. Germline V gives CDR1 LGHDT, CDR2 YNNKEL (reference sequence). The DNA of the CDR3 is TGTGCCAGCGGCCAAGAGGTGACAGGCGGGTCCTACGAGCAGTACTTC. It translates to CASGQEVTGGSYEQYF.

The rearrangement links TRBV19 to TRBJ1-1; D unresolved. Deletions cut 0 bases from V and 4 bases from J, with 3 bases between. The germline V gene has CDR1 LNHDA and CDR2 SQIVND (reference sequence). The CDR3 loop spans 12 amino acids. The CDR3 nucleotides are TGTGCCAGTAGTATAGAGAGCACTGAAGCTTTCTTT. This sequence encodes CASSIESTEAFF. The full variable domain, with the rest looked up from reference TRBV19 and TRBJ1-1, is DGGITQSPKYLFRKEGQNVTLSCEQNLNHDAMYWYRQDPGQGLRLIYYSQIVNDFQKGDIAEGYSVSREKKESFPLTVTSAQKNPTAFYLCASSIESTEAFFGQGTRLTVV.

This clonotype was counted ten times or more. This chain links TRBV7-9 with TRBJ2-1; 7 bases match TRBD2. The CDR3 spans 14 residues. Germline CDR1 and CDR2: SEHNR and FQNEAQ (reference sequence). Trimming removed 5 bases from V and 5 bases from J; junction bases left unmatched: 6. The CDR3 DNA is TGTGCCAGCAGCCCCCCGGGAGGCGACAATGAGCAGTTCTTC. Its protein product is CASSPPGGDNEQFF.

For this clonotype: A much larger clone is a single base away; this may be a read error. V usage is TRBV27 and J usage is TRBJ2-1; 8 bases are shared with TRBD2. The germline V gene encodes CDR1 MNHEY and CDR2 SMNVEV (reference sequence). This CDR3 comprises 14 residues. The V segment lost 11 bases and the J segment 6 bases; nucleotides outside the gene matches: 12. The CDR3 bases are TGTGCCGGCACGGGGGGGCTGGGGGTCAATGAGCAGTTCTTC. It is translated as CAGTGGLGVNEQFF.

This sequence joins TRBV5-1 and TRBJ2-5; D may be TRBD1 or TRBD2 (6 bases each). Looked up from germline, CDR1 is SGHRS and CDR2 is YFSETQ. Trimming stripped 4 bases from V and 5 bases from J, with 15 bases between. This CDR3 comprises 14 residues. The CDR3 nucleotides read TGCGCCAGCAGCCGGGGGCAGGGGCATGAGACCCAGTACTTC. Amino acid sequence: CASSRGQGHETQYF.